This TCR beta chain was identified in a study of cytomegalovirus exposure and HLA in healthy donors. Findings and limits, study-wide: In a later analysis, an Asian-associated ancestry cluster reportedly showed fewer N-insertions than the approximately 670-donor mean. Earlier findings revealed that most TCR beta V segments proved productive either about 90% or about 30% of the time.

With 60 Vbeta and 13 Jbeta primers, the PCR was carried out. Only in-frame clones appear in the TCRdb table, and some are missing; sequencing was by immunoSEQ multiplex PCR. This sample's table reports 60,000 to 80,000 clones. Per germline, CDR1 MNHEY and CDR2 SVGAGI. The ends lost 8 bases at V and 7 bases at J; junction bases unmatched: 9. The CDR3 has 15 residues. As regards this clone: No antigen is known for it.

The receptor's source is a boy aged 5-17 years in good health and CMV-seronegative. The chain has TRBV6-5 and TRBJ2-1; TRBD2 matches at 12 bases. The sequenced sample was PBMCs. CDR3 bases: TGTGCCAGCCGACCCCTAGCGGGAGGGGCAAATGAGCAGTTCTTC. Its translation: CASRPLAGGANEQFF.